This paragraph reports one T cell receptor (beta chain). V shed 7 bases and J shed 1 base, with 10 bases lying between them. The CDR3 runs 14 residues. Germline lookup yields CDR1 MNHEY and CDR2 SVGAGI. Clones were read by immunoSEQ multiplex PCR, and TCRdb kept only the in-frame ones, dropping some. The sample consists of more than 200,000 clones, 70% to 90% of them appearing once. These data belong to a study of blood T cell repertoires in COVID-19. Whole-study context: The samples span acute and convalescent COVID-19 from the United States, Italy and Spain.

V gene TRBV6-5 combines with J gene TRBJ2-2; no reliable D call. The source is a woman aged 45-65 years with acute or convalescent COVID-19. Input material: peripheral blood. The CDR3 coding sequence is TGTGCCAGCACCCCGTCGGTGAACACCGGGGAGCTGTTTTTT. Its protein is CASTPSVNTGELFF.